A single sample gave rise to the 5 T cell receptor beta chains below, sequenced in a study of shared clonotypes between healthy human individuals. Produced via immunoSEQ multiplex PCR; TCRdb's table is partial and in-frame only. The repertoire includes roughly 2,000,000 clones, around 93% of them detected once, and more than 1.5% sits in the top ten. CD45RO-negative, CCR7-selected cells formed the naive CD8 fraction, which excluded terminally differentiated effector memory CD45RA+ cells. Sequencing input: naive CD8+ T cells from PBMCs. Every receptor here comes from a man aged 18 to 30 in good health. Some clones in this sample may be carry-over from other donors' samples.

This clone appeared a single time. The chain has TRBV27 and TRBJ2-6; D tentatively reads TRBD1 or TRBD2 (5 bases each). V gave up 3 bases and J gave up 0 bases, with 18 bases separating them. The germline gives CDR1 MNHEY, CDR2 SMNVEV (reference sequence). The CDR3 has 19 residues. The CDR3 loop reads CASSLFSGQVLSGANVLTF. The CDR3 bases are TGTGCCAGCAGTTTGTTTTCGGGGCAGGTCCTCTCTGGGGCCAACGTCCTGACTTTC. The variable domain in full, completed from reference TRBV27 and TRBJ2-6, reads EAQVTQNPRYLITVTGKKLTVTCSQNMNHEYMSWYRQDPGLGLRQIYYSMNVEVTDKGDVPEGYKVSRKEKRNFPLILESPSPNQTSLYFCASSLFSGQVLSGANVLTFGAGSRLTVL.

This sequence joins TRBV5-1 and TRBJ1-1; D uncertain. The CDR3 contains 13 residues. The V end was cut by 4 bases, the J end by 6 bases, with 13 bases between. The V gene's germline CDR1 is SGHRS and CDR2 YFSETQ. The CDR3 here is CASSPNGGAEAFF. Here the CDR3 DNA reads TGCGCCAGCAGCCCCAACGGCGGCGCTGAAGCTTTCTTT. Together with reference TRBV5-1 and TRBJ1-1, the CDR3 gives the full variable domain: KAGVTQTPRYLIKTRGQQVTLSCSPISGHRSVSWYQQTPGQGLQFLFEYFSETQRNKGNFPGRFSGRQFSNSRSEMNVSTLELGDSALYLCASSPNGGAEAFFGQGTRLTVV.

The chain is built from TRBV5-6 and TRBJ2-5, with 7 bases matching TRBD2. Germline lookup yields CDR1 SGHDT and CDR2 YYEEEE. V lost 1 base, J lost 1 base, and 7 bases stayed unmatched. The CDR3 totals 16 residues. In DNA, the CDR3 is TGTGCCAGCAGCTTGAGCTCTAGCGGAGCCCAAGAGACCCAGTACTTC. Translated, it gives CASSLSSSGAQETQYF.

The chain couples TRBV4-1 to TRBJ2-1; D is undetermined. Trimming stripped 2 bases from V and 0 bases from J, with 14 bases between. The length of the CDR3 is 17 residues. The germline V gene encodes CDR1 MGHRA and CDR2 YSYEKL. The CDR3 DNA follows: TGCGCCAGCAGCCAACAGCTGACTTTAAGCTCCTACAATGAGCAGTTCTTC. It encodes CASSQQLTLSSYNEQFF.

The genes are TRBV9 and TRBJ2-7, with D perhaps matching TRBD2 (6 bases). This CDR3 is built from 15 residues. Germline-derived CDR1 and CDR2 are SGDLS and YYNGEE. The V end lost 0 bases, the J end lost 0 bases, and 10 bases lay between the germline ends. DNA of the CDR3: TGTGCCAGCAGCGTAGAAGGGGACTTCTCCTACGAGCAGTACTTC. This codes for CASSVEGDFSYEQYF.